This TCR beta chain was recorded in a study of T cell responses to AZD1222 COVID-19 vaccine (dated by TCRdb to about 2021). With regard to the full study: TCR sequencing covered more than 230 trial participants: around 210 given two doses of AZD1222 and about 26 given two doses of MenACWY control vaccine. Trial participants were enrolled by age into 18-55, 56-69 and 70-plus year subgroups, with roughly 150, 30 and 60 TCR-sequenced participants respectively. Broader findings and caveats from the paper: Reportedly, close to half of the unique spike-specific TCRs recognized epitopes lying outside the regions that are mutated in the B.1.351 and B.1.1.7 variants. Only 5 to 7 AZD1222 recipients were SARS-CoV-2 seropositive at baseline, limiting conclusions about previously exposed vaccinees. Participants were mostly white British and included more females than males, and it was suggested by the authors that clonal diversity may have been underestimated. Vaccine-associated CD4 TCRs spanned the whole spike protein, with dominant responses in regions 160-218 and 743-854. Because no day 14 peak-response samples were available, repertoires were characterized only after the peak T cell response. The 56-69-year group was small, and its depth increase did not reach significance, likely because of low power. After two AZD1222 doses, both the breadth and the depth of spike-specific TCRs were significantly higher than at day 0 and than in MenACWY recipients.

The CDR3 regions of human TCRbeta chains were subjected to immunosequencing. The authors processed their data as follows. Repertoire TCRs were matched against a reference library of SARS-CoV-2-specific TCRs generated with the MIRA antigen-specificity platform. Breadth was defined as the fraction of unique TCRs that were SARS-CoV-2-associated, and depth was defined as the fraction of total T cells that were SARS-CoV-2-associated. Each spike-specific TCR was assigned to its reactive spike region and to a CD4 or CD8 class using the MIRA data. Log10-transformed breadth and depth values were compared by one-way ANOVA with Sidak's multiple comparisons tests. TCRdb retrieved this table from immuneACCESS and kept in-frame rearrangements only. Not all clones are present; in checked studies, unresolved V genes account for under half, and no reason is known for the remainder. That table gives V, J and clone size, and the DNA gave D and trimming. Across this sample there are about 70,000 clones, with nearly 90% seen only once. 1.3% of the sample is taken by the ten largest.

Reading from cysteine to phenylalanine, the CDR3 counts 13 amino acids. Here the CDR3 DNA is all that survives: 39 bases in frame from base 1. V is trimmed back by 3 bases and J by 5 bases, and the junction contains 3 bases that no gene match accounts for. The germline V gene sets CDR1 to SGHDT and CDR2 to YYEEEE. The table lists this clone with a count of one. This clone's antigen is unknown. Per-base qualities were not stored, and no clone one base away is much larger. This specimen's time point label, interpreted: about 28 days (+/-7) after the second vaccine dose. AZD1222 recipients whose second dose came at about 4 weeks and those whose second dose came at about 12 weeks were combined into one group, since spike-specific TCR depth and breadth did not differ between the two schedules. Samples from vaccinated people were obtained from the UK trials COV001 and COV002, which included a single-blind randomized controlled phase 2/3 trial of AZD1222 (ChAdOx1 nCoV-19) in healthy adults. For TCRbeta chain sequencing, PBMC samples were collected from trial participants at day 0 and at day 28 after the second dose.

The sequenced sample was peripheral blood, obtained 28 days after the second AZD1222 dose. The sequence joins TRBV5-6 to TRBJ2-7, with 9 bases aligning to TRBD1. The clonotype was recovered from an adult who received the AZD1222 COVID-19 vaccine. The DNA sequence follows: TGTGCCAGCAGCTCGGACAGGGGCGACGAGCAGTACTTC. The translation is CASSSDRGDEQYF.